Below are 32 T cell receptor beta chains sequenced from a single sample in a study of monozygotic twins with inflammatory bowel disease. No DNA is given; TCRdb re-called the 5' RACE reads and lists each CDR3 protein once. The sample data list 200,000 to 250,000 distinct CDR3 sequences. The specimen was blood. All receptors come from a human donor with ulcerative colitis or Crohn's disease, or a healthy co-twin of an affected twin (not recorded which).

V is TRBV20-1 and J is TRBJ1-5; TCRdb's D call of TRBD1 is untestable without DNA. This CDR3 has 15 amino acids. CDR1 is DFQATT and CDR2 is SNEGSKA in the germline V gene (reference sequence). CDR3 loop: CSATGQGAGNQPQHF.

This chain joins TRBV6-1 and TRBJ1-1. This CDR3 comprises 15 residues. Germline lookup yields CDR1 MNHNS and CDR2 SASEGT. The chain's CDR3 is CASRTLQIRNTEAFF.

The rearrangement joins TRBV12-3 or TRBV12-4 to TRBJ2-7. The CDR3 loop spans 13 amino acids. The CDR3 sequence: CASSLTQGYEQYF.

The V and J genes are TRBV4-2 and TRBJ2-3; TCRdb gives TRBD1 as the D gene, but with no DNA this cannot be confirmed. Germline lookup yields CDR1 LGHNA and CDR2 YNFKEQ. The CDR3 contains 17 residues. The chain's CDR3 is CASSLGGGGGFTDTQYF.

The chain employs TRBV3-1 and TRBJ1-5. The CDR3 is 13 residues long. The germline V gene encodes CDR1 LGHDT and CDR2 YNNKEL (reference sequence). The chain's CDR3 is CASSQEGMQPQHF.

The V call is TRBV20-1, the J call TRBJ1-2; TCRdb's D gene call, TRBD1, goes unchecked for lack of DNA. The CDR3 runs to 15 residues. In germline, CDR1 is DFQATT, CDR2 SNEGSKA (reference sequence). This chain's CDR3 is CSARDLISWGDGYTF.

The J gene is TRBJ2-7, the V gene TRBV5-1. The CDR3 consists of 14 residues. Germline V lookup: CDR1 SGHRS, CDR2 YFSETQ. CDR3 region: CASSLVGGPYEQYF.

This chain links TRBV20-1 with TRBJ2-3; the D gene TCRdb calls, TRBD1, cannot be checked with no DNA. CDR1 is DFQATT, CDR2 SNEGSKA, per germline (reference sequence). This CDR3 is built from 13 residues. CDR3 protein: CSARDRNTDTQYF.

The CDR3 sequence is CASSTQAGLTDTQYF. This chain connects TRBV5-1 to TRBJ2-3; TCRdb designates TRBD2, a call that cannot be tested without DNA. The CDR3 contains 15 residues. Germline V gene sequence: CDR1 SGHRS, CDR2 YFSETQ. Full variable domain (missing parts from reference TRBV5-1 and TRBJ2-3): KAGVTQTPRYLIKTRGQQVTLSCSPISGHRSVSWYQQTPGQGLQFLFEYFSETQRNKGNFPGRFSGRQFSNSRSEMNVSTLELGDSALYLCASSTQAGLTDTQYFGPGTRLTVL.

The chain couples TRBV6-1 to TRBJ1-6. From germline, CDR1 is MNHNS and CDR2 SASEGT. CDR3 size: 16 residues. The chain's CDR3 is CASRREGGLANSPLHF.

The chain combines TRBV27 with TRBJ1-6. The length of the CDR3 is 16 residues. CDR1 and CDR2 (germline): MNHEY, SMNVEV (reference sequence). CDR3 residues: CASSLKHRSRGSPLHF.

V is TRBV14 and J is TRBJ1-1. The CDR3 runs 14 residues. From germline, CDR1 is SGHDN and CDR2 FVKESK. The CDR3 reads CASSLWTVNTEAFF. The full variable domain, rest sourced from reference TRBV14 and TRBJ1-1, is EAGVTQFPSHSVIEKGQTVTLRCDPISGHDNLYWYRRVMGKEIKFLLHFVKESKQDESGMPNNRFLAERTGGTYSTLKVQPAELEDSGVYFCASSLWTVNTEAFFGQGTRLTVV.

The rearrangement uses TRBV6-5 and TRBJ1-2. This CDR3 has 15 amino acids. Per the germline V gene, CDR1 is MNHEY and CDR2 is SVGAGI. Here the CDR3 reads CASSYSTPTNYGYTF.

The chain is built from TRBV14 and TRBJ2-7; TCRdb reports TRBD1, a call that lacks DNA to check it against. Germline values: CDR1 SGHDN, CDR2 FVKESK. The CDR3 covers 14 residues. The CDR3 sequence is CASSQKLGAYEQYF.

This rearrangement joins TRBV20-1 to TRBJ2-3; the TRBD1 assignment by TCRdb is unverifiable without DNA. Germline V lookup: CDR1 DFQATT, CDR2 SNEGSKA (reference sequence). The CDR3 length is 13 residues. CDR3 region: CSARQGSTDTQYF.

This sequence joins TRBV20-1 and TRBJ1-3; checking the TCRdb D call of TRBD1 is not possible without DNA. Germline loops: CDR1 DFQATT, CDR2 SNEGSKA (reference sequence). CDR3 length equals 14 residues. CDR3 loop: CSAKVGGSGNTIYF.

V gene TRBV7-8 combines with J gene TRBJ2-7; TCRdb gives TRBD2 as the D gene, but with no DNA this cannot be confirmed. This CDR3 region has 14 residues. Germline CDR1 is SGHVS and CDR2 is FQNEAQ. The CDR3 protein is CASSLMALSYEQYF. The variable domain in full, with the rest retrieved from reference TRBV7-8 and TRBJ2-7, is GAGVSQSPRYKVAKRGQDVALRCDPISGHVSLFWYQQALGQGPEFLTYFQNEAQLDKSGLPSDRFFAERPEGSVSTLKIQRTQQEDSAVYLCASSLMALSYEQYFGPGTRLTVT.

CDR3 residues: CASSPAMGSDEKLFF. This chain joins TRBV5-1 and TRBJ1-4. In germline, CDR1 is SGHRS, CDR2 YFSETQ. This CDR3 is built from 15 residues.

CDR3 protein: CASSPRGGGWNTEAFF. The gene calls are TRBV6-1 and TRBJ1-1. The CDR3 has 16 residues. The germline gives CDR1 MNHNS, CDR2 SASEGT.

The V call is TRBV6-1, the J call TRBJ2-4; TCRdb's assignment of TRBD1 cannot be checked, as there is no DNA. CDR3 length equals 15 residues. CDR1 and CDR2 (germline): MNHNS, SASEGT. The CDR3: CASSMGAGTGNIQYF.

V is TRBV10-3 and J is TRBJ1-2. This CDR3 is 14 amino acids long. Germline-derived CDR1 and CDR2 are ENHRY and SYGVKD. The CDR3 reads CAISEPGRSYGYTF.

The chain carries TRBV5-1 and TRBJ2-5. The CDR3 loop spans 13 amino acids. The germline gives CDR1 SGHRS, CDR2 YFSETQ. The CDR3 protein is CASSLGVRETQYF.

CDR3 in amino acids: CASSFEGKTEAFF. This chain uses TRBV5-1 with TRBJ1-1. Germline loops: CDR1 SGHRS, CDR2 YFSETQ. This CDR3 has 13 residues.

CDR3 sequence: CASSMGGTTRETQYF. The chain employs TRBV7-3 and TRBJ2-5; TCRdb's D call of TRBD2 is untestable without DNA. The CDR3 sequence is 15 residues long. The germline gives CDR1 SGHTA, CDR2 FQGTGA.

The chain carries TRBV7-9 and TRBJ2-5; TCRdb indicates TRBD1, and absent DNA this call remains unverified. The CDR3 sequence is 15 residues long. Looked up from germline, CDR1 is SEHNR and CDR2 is FQNEAQ (reference sequence). The CDR3 sequence: CASSFGQVGKETQYF.

The V call is TRBV6-1, the J call TRBJ1-1; TCRdb selects TRBD1, and the lack of DNA leaves this call unchecked. Looked up from germline, CDR1 is MNHNS and CDR2 is SASEGT. CDR3 size: 14 residues. This CDR3 reads CASTPQGVNTEAFF.

CDR3 amino acids: CASSLGSGPRQPQHF. The V gene is TRBV11-2, the J gene TRBJ1-5; TCRdb proposes TRBD1, but this gene call is untestable without DNA. The CDR3 spans 15 residues. Germline CDR1 reads SGHAT; CDR2 reads FQNNGV.

The chain joins TRBV6-1 to TRBJ1-1. This CDR3 contains 15 residues. The germline V gene has CDR1 MNHNS and CDR2 SASEGT. This CDR3 reads CASSQSPNGGTEAFF.

This chain connects TRBV7-8 to TRBJ2-7; TCRdb's D call of TRBD1 is untestable without DNA. In germline, CDR1 is SGHVS, CDR2 FQNEAQ. The CDR3 covers 14 residues. CDR3 sequence reads: CASSLGRADYEQYF.

This CDR3 reads CASSYMAGGDEQYF. The rearrangement links TRBV6-6 to TRBJ2-7; the TCRdb call, TRBD1, lacks DNA for checking. Germline V gene data show CDR1 as MNHNY and CDR2 as SVGAGI (reference sequence). CDR3 length: 14 amino acids.

The chain links TRBV28 to TRBJ2-3; with no DNA, the TCRdb D assignment of TRBD2 cannot be verified. This CDR3 is 17 amino acids long. CDR1 and CDR2 (germline): MDHEN, SYDVKM. The CDR3 spells CASSLLPAGGRTDTQYF.

The chain's CDR3 is CASSYSSSGRGIFNSPLHF. J is TRBJ1-6 and V is TRBV6-5; the TCRdb call, TRBD1, lacks DNA for checking. The CDR3 is 19 residues long. Germline CDR1 reads MNHEY; CDR2 reads SVGAGI.